This paragraph covers one TCR beta chain sequence. The CDR3 contains 14 residues. Germline V lookup: CDR1 SGHNT, CDR2 YYREEE (reference sequence). J lost 5 bases, V lost 3 bases, and 2 bases had no gene match. Measured with immunoSEQ multiplex PCR; TCRdb has only the in-frame clones, and not every one. The sample consists of 110,000 or so clones, around four fifths of them appearing once. The data belong to a study of blood T cell repertoires in COVID-19. Study-level information: Acute and convalescent COVID-19 samples came from the United States, Italy and Spain. The analysed material was cDNA or gDNA that came from T cells, B-cell-depleted T cells, or PBMCs.

The sequence was obtained from a human donor in a cohort sampled during active COVID-19. The chain carries TRBV5-4 and TRBJ2-1; the match to TRBD2 covers 10 bases. Sequencing was done on a sample of peripheral blood. The CDR3 DNA follows: TGTGCCAGCAGCTGGACTAGCGGTGACAATGAGCAGTTCTTC. Encoded protein: CASSWTSGDNEQFF.